The 14 T cell receptor beta chains below were found in one sample sequenced in a study of vaccination effects on CD4 cells after COVID-19. The antigens of these receptors remain unknown. Generated by immunoSEQ multiplex PCR, the TCRdb table keeps only in-frame clones and is missing some. The sample has about 50,000 clones, under 85% seen once; the top ten hold about 5.4%. After roughly 11 days in culture, the CD4+ T cells were isolated. The infection with SARS-CoV-2 (confirmed by PCR) occurred in this person between March and December 2020. Two doses of BNT162b2 or mRNA-1273 vaccine were administered to participants. The source material was CD4+ T cells from PBMCs cultured without peptide, sampled after COVID-19 vaccination. These receptors came from a human donor who had a prior SARS-CoV-2 infection.

The J gene is TRBJ1-1, the V gene TRBV5-1; 8 nucleotides agree with TRBD1. The CDR3 extends over 15 amino acids. Germline values: CDR1 SGHRS, CDR2 YFSETQ. The trim removed 9 bases at V and 1 base at J, leaving 11 bases unmatched. CDR3 sequence: CATRGQAVGNTEAFF. The CDR3, as DNA: TGCGCCACTAGGGGACAGGCGGTTGGGAACACTGAAGCTTTCTTT.

As concerns this clone: Other DNA sequences from this sample encode an identical CDR3 as well. The chain combines TRBV4-2 with TRBJ1-2; D possibly corresponds to TRBD1 (6 bases). The V end lost 0 bases, the J end lost 4 bases, and 12 bases lay between the germline ends. Germline V gene data show CDR1 as LGHNA and CDR2 as YNFKEQ. This CDR3 spans 15 amino acids. As DNA, the CDR3 is TGTGCCAGCAGCCAAGATGGGGGGGGCCGCTATGGCTACACCTTC. Translated: CASSQDGGGRYGYTF.

The chain uses TRBV9 and TRBJ2-5; D is unresolved. Germline CDR1 is SGDLS and CDR2 is YYNGEE. V lost 0 bases to trimming and J lost 5 bases, with 8 bases between them. CDR3 length equals 13 residues. This CDR3 reads CASSVEGRETQYF. The CDR3 DNA follows: TGTGCCAGCAGCGTAGAGGGTCGGGAGACCCAGTACTTC.

The V and J genes are TRBV6-2 or TRBV6-3 and TRBJ2-1, with D possibly being TRBD2 (6 bases). Trimming removed 5 bases at V and 4 bases at J, with 15 bases between. This CDR3 contains 15 residues. Germline loops: CDR1 MNHEY, CDR2 SVGEGT. The chain's CDR3 is CASSQTSPIYNEQFF. CDR3 coding DNA: TGTGCCAGCAGTCAGACTAGTCCTATTTACAATGAGCAGTTCTTC.

The chain employs TRBV3-1 (or the pseudogene TRBV3-2) and TRBJ1-2, with D unclear. Germline V gene sequence: CDR1 LGHDT, CDR2 YNNKEL (reference sequence). Deletions cut 2 bases from V and 3 bases from J, with 16 bases between. This CDR3 is built from 16 residues. CDR3 amino acids: CASSQSGGDTYYGYTF. CDR3 in DNA: TGTGCCAGCAGCCAATCCGGCGGGGATACATACTATGGCTACACCTTC.

The chain joins TRBV3-1 (or the pseudogene TRBV3-2) to TRBJ1-1; 7 nucleotides agree with TRBD1. The V gene end was trimmed by 5 bases and the J gene end by 2 bases; junction bases not matched to a gene: 14. The CDR3 has 17 amino acids. The germline V gene has CDR1 LGHDT and CDR2 YNNKEL (reference sequence). This chain's CDR3 is CASSDRPGQTSNTEAFF. Written as DNA, the CDR3 is TGTGCCAGCAGCGACCGACCGGGACAGACATCTAACACTGAAGCTTTCTTT.

Written as DNA, the CDR3 is TGTGCCAGCAGCTTGGGTCCGGGACAGGGCACCTACGAGCAGTACTTC. It encodes CASSLGPGQGTYEQYF. V gene TRBV5-5 combines with J gene TRBJ2-7; 9 positions match TRBD1. Germline values: CDR1 SGHKS, CDR2 YYEKEE (reference sequence). Unmatched junction bases numbered 6, after V lost 0 bases and J lost 2 bases. This CDR3 is 16 amino acids long.

The table lists this clone with a few counts. The chain uses TRBV10-3 and TRBJ1-1; D perhaps matches TRBD1 (6 bases). V shed 0 bases and J shed 3 bases, with 11 bases lying between them. Per the germline V gene, CDR1 is ENHRY and CDR2 is SYGVKD. This CDR3 contains 15 residues. CDR3 sequence reads: CAISESSGVDTEAFF. CDR3 DNA sequence: TGTGCCATCAGTGAGTCGTCAGGGGTAGACACTGAAGCTTTCTTT.

This clone was recorded a few times. The chain links TRBV18 to TRBJ2-7; 8 bases map to TRBD2. V shed 4 bases, J shed 5 bases, and the junction held 10 bases outside the gene matches. CDR3 length equals 15 residues. The V gene's germline CDR1 is KGHSH and CDR2 LQKENI. The CDR3 region is CASSQSASGYDEQYF. The CDR3 bases are TGTGCCAGCTCACAAAGCGCTAGCGGGTACGACGAGCAGTACTTC.

This rearrangement joins TRBV14 to TRBJ1-2; 9 bases are a match to TRBD1. CDR3 size: 14 residues. Germline V lookup: CDR1 SGHDN, CDR2 FVKESK. The junction had 8 bases not matched to a gene; V was cut back by 5 bases and J by 7 bases. The CDR3 here is CASSLTGGLVGYTF. CDR3 nucleotides: TGTGCCAGCAGCTTAACAGGGGGCCTTGTTGGCTACACCTTC.

The chain combines TRBV19 with TRBJ2-1, with TRBD1 matching over 8 bases. J was trimmed by 2 bases and V by 5 bases; bases with no gene match: 5. The CDR3 is made up of 15 amino acids. CDR1 and CDR2 from the germline V gene are LNHDA and SQIVND (reference sequence). CDR3 DNA: TGTGCCAGTAGTGCGGACAGGGACACCTACAATGAGCAGTTCTTC. It is translated as CASSADRDTYNEQFF. The full variable domain, rest sourced from reference TRBV19 and TRBJ2-1, is DGGITQSPKYLFRKEGQNVTLSCEQNLNHDAMYWYRQDPGQGLRLIYYSQIVNDFQKGDIAEGYSVSREKKESFPLTVTSAQKNPTAFYLCASSADRDTYNEQFFGPGTRLTVL.

V usage is TRBV18 and J usage is TRBJ2-7; D is perhaps TRBD1 (6 bases). V shed 3 bases and J shed 4 bases, with 16 bases lying between them. From germline, CDR1 is KGHSH and CDR2 LQKENI. This CDR3 contains 15 residues. The CDR3 nucleotides read TGTGCCAGCTCACCGGTTTGGACAGAGACATACGAGCAGTACTTC. This translates into CASSPVWTETYEQYF.

This clone has just one count. The rearrangement links TRBV30 to TRBJ2-5, with TRBD2 as a possible D gene (6 bases). Germline CDR1 is GTSNPN and CDR2 is SVGIG (reference sequence). V was pared by 5 bases and J by 1 base, with 20 bases between. The CDR3 spans 16 residues. The CDR3 sequence: CAWAKSTRYRQETQYF. The CDR3 DNA reads as TGTGCCTGGGCGAAGTCGACTAGATACCGCCAAGAGACCCAGTACTTC.

The rearrangement links TRBV12-3 or TRBV12-4 to TRBJ2-5, with no clear D. The CDR3 is 13 residues long. The V end was cut by 7 bases, the J end by 4 bases, with 13 bases between. The CDR3 here is CASTLNWGETQYF. Written as DNA, the CDR3 is TGTGCCAGCACCCTCAACTGGGGAGAGACCCAGTACTTC.